A single sample is the source of the 21 T cell receptor beta chains below, sequenced in a study of blood T cells in healthy people across ages. The use of a sample-barcoded 5' primer and a J-beta primer mix characterized a second PCR of roughly 7 to 11 cycles. From the 5' RACE reads, TCRdb called clonotypes with MiXCR, one entry per CDR3 protein. The sample has some 780,000 distinct CDR3 sequences, roughly three fifths seen once. Sequencing used blood. These receptor sequences come from a man aged 40-50 years in good health.

This clonotype was detected a few times. The genes are TRBV28 and TRBJ2-3; 7 positions agree with TRBD1. Per germline, CDR1 MDHEN and CDR2 SYDVKM. Germline trimming cut 7 bases from V and 2 bases from J; bases unmatched to any gene: 6. The CDR3 is 14 amino acids. CDR3 in amino acids: CASNEDRTTDTQYF. In DNA, the CDR3 is TGTGCCAGCAACGAGGACAGGACCACAGATACGCAGTATTTT.

This chain joins TRBV20-1 and TRBJ1-4; D possibly corresponds to TRBD1 (5 bases). Germline lookup yields CDR1 DFQATT and CDR2 SNEGSKA (reference sequence). V was cut by 5 bases and J by 6 bases, with 13 bases left in between. CDR3 size: 13 residues. The CDR3 DNA reads as TGCAGTGCTGAGGGTGGAGGGGATGAAAAACTGTTTTTT. It specifies CSAEGGGDEKLFF.

This sequence joins TRBV5-1 and TRBJ2-3; possible D gene TRBD2, 5 bases. Germline V gives CDR1 SGHRS, CDR2 YFSETQ. This CDR3 spans 13 amino acids. Between the trimmed V and J ends, which lost 7 bases and 6 bases, there was a span of 15 bases. In DNA, the CDR3 is TGCGCCAGCGACGACACCAGGAGGGATACGCAGTATTTT. Amino acids: CASDDTRRDTQYF.

The chain is built from TRBV30 and TRBJ2-3; D is ambiguous. The germline V gene has CDR1 GTSNPN and CDR2 SVGIG (reference sequence). The germline V and J ends were trimmed by 0 bases and 2 bases, with 9 bases remaining between them. The CDR3 consists of 14 residues. CDR3 DNA sequence: TGTGCCTGGAGTGTATTGGTCTACACAGATACGCAGTATTTT. Its translation: CAWSVLVYTDTQYF. Using reference TRBV30 and TRBJ2-3 for the parts outside the CDR3, the full variable domain is SQTIHQWPATLVQPVGSPLSLECTVEGTSNPNLYWYRQAAGRGLQLLFYSVGIGQISSEVPQNLSASRPQDRQFILSSKKLLLSDSGFYLCAWSVLVYTDTQYFGPGTRLTVL.

This chain uses TRBV5-1 with TRBJ1-4; D is possibly TRBD1 (5 bases). V gave up 0 bases and J gave up 0 bases, with 21 bases separating them. The germline gives CDR1 SGHRS, CDR2 YFSETQ. The CDR3 totals 20 residues. In DNA, the CDR3 is TGCGCCAGCAGCTTGGTACCCACTGACAGATCCCTCGCAACTAATGAAAAACTGTTTTTT. It encodes CASSLVPTDRSLATNEKLFF.

This clonotype was detected ten times or more. In DNA form, the CDR3 reads TGCAGTGCTAGAGGGACAGACTATGGCTACACCTTC. Protein: CSARGTDYGYTF. The V and J genes are TRBV20-1 and TRBJ1-2; the D gene is possibly TRBD1 (6 bases). This CDR3 has 12 amino acids. V gave up 1 base and J gave up 3 bases, with 6 bases separating them. Germline V lookup: CDR1 DFQATT, CDR2 SNEGSKA (reference sequence).

The chain recombines TRBV12-3 or TRBV12-4 with TRBJ2-7; weak D call: TRBD2 (5 bases). The V and J ends lost 3 bases and 5 bases respectively, with 17 bases between them. CDR3 length: 15 amino acids. CDR3 coding DNA: TGTGCCAGCAGTTTTTTCGTGGGAGACCGCCACGAGCAGTACTTC. As protein: CASSFFVGDRHEQYF.

The chain combines TRBV5-6 with TRBJ2-1; 9 nucleotides line up with TRBD2. V shed 4 bases, J shed 7 bases, and the junction held 18 bases outside the gene matches. CDR1 is SGHDT and CDR2 is YYEEEE in the germline V gene. The CDR3 extends over 18 amino acids. For the CDR3, the DNA is TGTGCCAGCAGCCCCCCTGTAGCGTTTCTAGCGGGACGGAATGAGCAGTTCTTC. Translated: CASSPPVAFLAGRNEQFF.

This clonotype came up a few times. J is TRBJ2-3 and V is TRBV5-4; 13 bases map to TRBD2. After removal of 2 bases from V and 2 bases from J, the junction contained 5 bases not matched to a gene. The CDR3 length is 17 residues. Germline lookup yields CDR1 SGHNT and CDR2 YYREEE (reference sequence). Here the CDR3 reads CASSLGLAGDHTDTQYF. The CDR3 DNA is TGTGCCAGCAGCTTAGGACTAGCGGGGGACCACACAGATACGCAGTATTTT.

This clonotype appeared a few times. V is TRBV28 and J is TRBJ1-2; D is ambiguous. The CDR3 is 10 residues long. From germline, CDR1 is MDHEN and CDR2 SYDVKM. V was clipped by 5 bases and J by 6 bases, with 4 bases between them. The CDR3 DNA is TGTGCCAGCAGTAGAGATGGCTACACCTTC. Amino acid sequence: CASSRDGYTF.

The chain uses TRBV6-5 and TRBJ1-4; D is unclear. V gave up 10 bases and J gave up 4 bases, with 13 bases separating them. CDR1 is MNHEY and CDR2 is SVGAGI in the germline V gene. There are 13 residues in the CDR3. CDR3 sequence: CATTWGFNEKLFF. The CDR3 nucleotides are TGTGCCACCACTTGGGGATTTAATGAAAAACTGTTTTTT.

The chain recombines TRBV2 with TRBJ2-3; the match to TRBD1 covers 11 bases. With V trimmed by 6 bases and J by 6 bases, 8 bases remained unmatched. Per the germline V gene, CDR1 is SNHLY and CDR2 is FYNNEI. This CDR3 is 15 amino acids long. Written as DNA, the CDR3 is TGTGCCAGCAGGAGGACAGGGGGCGCAAGGGATACGCAGTATTTT. It is translated as CASRRTGGARDTQYF.

V gene TRBV12-3 or TRBV12-4 combines with J gene TRBJ1-1; D is perhaps TRBD1 (5 bases). The CDR3 is made up of 16 amino acids. V shed 1 base and J shed 3 bases, with 15 bases lying between them. CDR3 in DNA: TGTGCCAGCAGTTTAGGGTATTGGCAGGGTGACACTGAAGCTTTCTTT. Residues: CASSLGYWQGDTEAFF.

This clonotype appeared a few times. V gene TRBV3-1 combines with J gene TRBJ2-7, with 13 bases aligning to TRBD2. The CDR3 runs 16 residues. Germline V gene sequence: CDR1 LGHDT, CDR2 YNNKEL (reference sequence). V lost 4 bases, J lost 5 bases, and 8 bases stayed unmatched. The CDR3 spells CASSPKTSGRIHEQYF. CDR3 in DNA: TGTGCCAGCAGCCCGAAGACTAGCGGGAGGATTCACGAGCAGTACTTC.

Worth noting for this clonotype: Germline is not matched at one junction end, which may reflect a read error. CDR3 nucleotide sequence: TGTACCAGCAGCGTAGATTGGACAGGGTGGTTTGCGGGAAGTTACGAGCAGTACTTC. This translates into CTSSVDWTGWFAGSYEQYF. The chain recombines TRBV9 with TRBJ2-4; 8 bases are a match to TRBD1. The DNA end is more similar to TRBJ2-7, so the J call may be wrong. This CDR3 region has 19 residues. From germline, CDR1 is SGDLS and CDR2 YYNGEE.

The chain links TRBV9 to TRBJ2-5; 7 nucleotides align to TRBD1. With 2 bases clipped from V and 2 bases from J, the junction kept 6 bases outside the gene matches. The length of the CDR3 is 15 residues. Germline CDR1 is SGDLS and CDR2 is YYNGEE. As DNA, the CDR3 is TGTGCCAGCAGCGTCAGGGACAGAGTACAAGAGACCCAGTACTTC. The encoded protein is CASSVRDRVQETQYF.

The chain links TRBV7-2 to TRBJ2-3, with D possibly matching TRBD1 (5 bases). Germline V gives CDR1 SGHTA, CDR2 FQGNSA. The ends were cut back, 11 bases at V and 6 bases at J, with 21 bases in the middle. The CDR3 runs 14 residues. CDR3 in DNA: TGTGCCTCCCAACTAACCTTCCAGGGTGATACGCAGTATTTT. This encodes CASQLTFQGDTQYF.

The chain couples TRBV6-6 to TRBJ2-4; D is possibly TRBD1 (6 bases). This CDR3 is 15 amino acids long. Germline V CDR1 and CDR2: MNHNY, SVGAGI (reference sequence). Trimming left V 2 bases short and J 7 bases short, with 15 bases between. CDR3 sequence: CASSYPTTGSNIQYF. The CDR3, as DNA: TGTGCCAGCAGTTACCCTACTACAGGGTCGAACATTCAGTACTTC.

The sample holds many counts of this clonotype. The chain couples TRBV12-3 or TRBV12-4 to TRBJ2-3; TRBD1 might be the D (6 bases). The CDR3 covers 14 residues. V was cut by 3 bases and J by 1 base, with 8 bases left in between. The CDR3 is CASSFSGGTDTQYF. Written as DNA, the CDR3 is TGTGCCAGCAGTTTTTCAGGGGGCACAGATACGCAGTATTTT.

The chain combines TRBV9 with TRBJ2-7, with TRBD2 matching 7 bases. Germline CDR1 SGDLS, CDR2 YYNGEE. The CDR3 length is 15 residues. Unmatched junction bases numbered 13, after V lost 3 bases and J lost 7 bases. The CDR3 loop is CASSEAGLRGMEQYF. The DNA of the CDR3 is TGTGCCAGCAGCGAAGCGGGACTCCGAGGCATGGAGCAGTACTTC.

The CDR3 spells CSVERVRDRTYEQYF. CDR3 coding DNA: TGCAGCGTTGAAAGGGTTCGGGACAGGACCTACGAGCAGTACTTC. The V call is TRBV29-1, the J call TRBJ2-7; 8 bases line up with TRBD1. The junction had 8 bases not matched to a gene; V was cut back by 2 bases and J by 2 bases. This CDR3 spans 15 amino acids. The V gene's germline CDR1 is SQVTM and CDR2 ANQGSEA.